This record concerns one T cell receptor beta chain sequence. The antigen is undetermined. This sample was included in a study of blood T cells in healthy people across ages. Whole-study findings and limits: As naive T cell percentage varied, TCR beta diversity correlated strongly with it.

The CDR3 runs 13 residues. Through a sample-barcoded 5' primer and a J-beta primer mix, a second PCR was run for 7 to 11 cycles. TCRdb independently ran MiXCR on the 5' RACE reads; one entry per CDR3 protein. The sample has some 1.5 million distinct CDR3 sequences, roughly 30% seen once; the top ten hold around 7.7%. This TCR came from a woman aged 30 to 39 in good health. J is TRBJ2-5 and V is TRBV21-1. TRBV21-1 counts as a pseudogene. The sample consisted of blood. This CDR3 reads CAGSHPFRKTQYF. CDR3 in DNA: TGTGCCGGCAGCCACCCTTTTCGAAAGACCCAGTACTTC.